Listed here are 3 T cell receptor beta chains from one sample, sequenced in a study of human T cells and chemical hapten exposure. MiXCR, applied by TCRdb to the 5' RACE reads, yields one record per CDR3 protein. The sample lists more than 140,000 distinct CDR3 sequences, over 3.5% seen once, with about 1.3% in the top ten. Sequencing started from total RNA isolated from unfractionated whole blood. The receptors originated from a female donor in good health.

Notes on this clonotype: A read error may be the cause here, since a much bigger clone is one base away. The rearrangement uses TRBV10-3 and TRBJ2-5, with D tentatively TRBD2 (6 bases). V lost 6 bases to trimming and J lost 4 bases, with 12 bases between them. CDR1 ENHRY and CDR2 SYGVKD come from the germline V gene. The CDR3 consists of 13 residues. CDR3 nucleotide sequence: TGTGCCATCAGGGGACGAGCGGGAGAGACCCAGTACTTC. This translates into CAIRGRAGETQYF.

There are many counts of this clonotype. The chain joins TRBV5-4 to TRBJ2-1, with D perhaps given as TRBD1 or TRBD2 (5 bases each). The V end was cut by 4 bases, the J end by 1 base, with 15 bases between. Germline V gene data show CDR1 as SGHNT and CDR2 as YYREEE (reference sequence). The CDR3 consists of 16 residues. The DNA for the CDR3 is TGTGCCAGCAGCCGGGCCCTGGGACCTTCCTACAATGAGCAGTTCTTC. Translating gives CASSRALGPSYNEQFF. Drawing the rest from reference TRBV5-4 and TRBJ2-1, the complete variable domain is ETGVTQSPTHLIKTRGQQVTLRCSSQSGHNTVSWYQQALGQGPQFIFQYYREEENGRGNFPPRFSGLQFPNYSSELNVNALELDDSALYLCASSRALGPSYNEQFFGPGTRLTVL.

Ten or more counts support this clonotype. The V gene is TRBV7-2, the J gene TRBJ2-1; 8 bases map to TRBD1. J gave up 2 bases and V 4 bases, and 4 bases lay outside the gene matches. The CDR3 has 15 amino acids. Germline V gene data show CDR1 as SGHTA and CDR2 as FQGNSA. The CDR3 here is CASSSQGAPYNEQFF. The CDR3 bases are TGTGCCAGCAGCTCCCAGGGGGCCCCCTACAATGAGCAGTTCTTC.